The 12 T cell receptor beta chains given below trace back to one sample, sequenced in a study of blood T cell repertoires in COVID-19. TCRdb's copy holds only in-frame clones and misses some; the assay was immunoSEQ multiplex PCR. The sample contains about 120,000 clones, 75% to 90% of which appear only once. The sample taken for sequencing was peripheral blood. Receptors were obtained from a woman between 65 and 79 years old with acute or convalescent COVID-19.

This rearrangement joins TRBV6-4 to TRBJ1-4; D gene uncertain. Trimming removed 4 bases at V and 7 bases at J, with 13 bases between. Germline lookup yields CDR1 MRHNA and CDR2 SNTAGT. This CDR3 has 14 residues. This chain's CDR3 is CASSVERESEKLFF. The CDR3 nucleotides are TGTGCCAGCAGTGTGGAGAGGGAAAGTGAAAAACTGTTTTTT.

A single count supports this clone. The CDR3 is CASSFGTGGSGEQFF. The CDR3 region has the DNA TGTGCCAGCAGCTTTGGGACAGGGGGCTCTGGTGAGCAGTTCTTC. The chain is built from TRBV11-3 and TRBJ2-1, with 12 bases that match TRBD1. The CDR3 spans 15 residues. Germline values: CDR1 SGHNT, CDR2 YENEEA. With V trimmed by 3 bases and J by 9 bases, 6 bases remained unmatched.

The chain links TRBV5-1 to TRBJ1-3; D unresolved. The CDR3 spans 17 residues. The V end lost 6 bases, the J end lost 0 bases, and 19 bases lay between the germline ends. Per germline, CDR1 SGHRS and CDR2 YFSETQ. CDR3 DNA sequence: TGCGCCAGCATTAGTCGCCGGGAACCCATCTCTGGAAACACCATATATTTT. Protein sequence: CASISRREPISGNTIYF.

The chain joins TRBV7-8 to TRBJ2-3; 11 bases line up with TRBD2. Germline V CDR1 and CDR2: SGHVS, FQNEAQ. The CDR3 sequence is 18 residues long. V trimming: 5 bases; J trimming: 3 bases; junction bases outside the gene matches: 13. The CDR3 is CASSLTMGLAGGTDTQYF. The CDR3 coding sequence is TGTGCCAGCAGCCTGACGATGGGGCTAGCGGGGGGTACAGATACGCAGTATTTT.

J is TRBJ1-2 and V is TRBV6-5; D perhaps matches TRBD1 (5 bases). Trimming cost V 0 bases and J 3 bases, with 11 bases left between them. CDR3 length: 15 residues. The germline gives CDR1 MNHEY, CDR2 SVGAGI. The CDR3 DNA reads as TGTGCCAGCAGTTACTCTCCCCCCAGGGACTATGGCTACACCTTC. Translation: CASSYSPPRDYGYTF.

The CDR3 region is CASSSGQGPRSPLHF. CDR3 coding DNA: TGTGCCAGCAGCTCAGGACAGGGCCCGAGGTCACCCCTCCACTTT. The J gene is TRBJ1-6, the V gene TRBV7-9, with 8 bases aligning to TRBD1. The CDR3 has 15 residues. V dropped 4 bases and J dropped 10; count of bases not matched to a gene: 9. Germline CDR1 is SEHNR and CDR2 is FQNEAQ (reference sequence). The variable domain in full, with the rest retrieved from reference TRBV7-9 and TRBJ1-6, is DTGVSQNPRHKITKRGQNVTFRCDPISEHNRLYWYRQTLGQGPEFLTYFQNEAQLEKSRLLSDRFSAERPKGSFSTLEIQRTEQGDSAMYLCASSSGQGPRSPLHFGNGTRLTVT.

CDR3 in DNA: TGCGCCAGCAGCTCCGGGACAACTCATTTTTTCAATGAGCAGTTCTTC. Its translation is CASSSGTTHFFNEQFF. The chain employs TRBV5-1 and TRBJ2-1; possible D gene TRBD1, 6 bases. With 3 bases removed from V and 6 bases from J, the gap between germline ends came to 19 bases. CDR3 size: 16 residues. Per germline, CDR1 SGHRS and CDR2 YFSETQ.

The V and J genes are TRBV30 and TRBJ1-2, with TRBD1 as a possible D gene (6 bases). Germline lookup yields CDR1 GTSNPN and CDR2 SVGIG (reference sequence). The CDR3 runs 14 residues. Trimming took off 3 bases at V and 5 bases at J, with 16 bases between the two ends. CDR3 loop: CAWRLSGVGYGYTF. DNA for the CDR3: TGTGCCTGGAGACTGTCAGGGGTGGGTTATGGCTACACCTTC.

The chain links TRBV19 to TRBJ2-7; 11 nucleotides align to TRBD2. Trimming removed 5 bases from V and 6 bases from J; junction bases left unmatched: 6. This CDR3 spans 14 amino acids. Germline values: CDR1 LNHDA, CDR2 SQIVND (reference sequence). This chain's CDR3 is CASSVGGLAVEQYF. DNA of the CDR3: TGTGCCAGTAGTGTAGGGGGACTAGCGGTCGAGCAGTACTTC.

The J gene is TRBJ2-3, the V gene TRBV4-2; 8 bases map to TRBD1. The germline V gene has CDR1 LGHNA and CDR2 YNFKEQ. Trimming at V came to 0 bases and at J to 8 bases, leaving 4 bases not matched to a gene. The CDR3 sequence is 14 residues long. The CDR3: CASSQDQGQVTQYF. The CDR3 bases are TGTGCCAGCAGCCAAGATCAGGGACAGGTTACGCAGTATTTT.

This chain uses TRBV3-1 (or the pseudogene TRBV3-2) with TRBJ2-5; 10 nucleotides align to TRBD1. The CDR3 has 14 amino acids. V shed 4 bases and J 5 bases; nucleotides not matched to a gene: 4. The germline V gene has CDR1 LGHDT and CDR2 YNNKEL (reference sequence). The DNA of the CDR3 is TGTGCCAGCAGCCCGACAGGGGGCCTTGAGACCCAGTACTTC. Translation: CASSPTGGLETQYF.

The table lists this clone with a count of one. CDR3 residues: CASSLGAPGSNQPQHF. The CDR3 bases are TGTGCCAGCAGCTTAGGAGCCCCGGGGAGCAATCAGCCCCAGCATTTT. This rearrangement joins TRBV7-9 to TRBJ1-5, with D unresolved. The CDR3 is 16 residues long. Trimming left V 1 base short and J 1 base short, with 11 bases between. The germline V gene encodes CDR1 SEHNR and CDR2 FQNEAQ (reference sequence).